This T cell receptor beta chain was retrieved from a study of post-analysis software for immune sequencing data. The study's findings and limits: Samples made in the same batch grouped tightly together by F measure. Patients had higher frequencies than controls of five TRBV segments, including TRBV5-6, TRBV5-1 and TRBV20-1. Normalized Chao1 diversity was significantly lower in multiple sclerosis patients than in controls.

As regards this clonotype: Its antigen remains unidentified.

V gave up 4 bases and J gave up 2 bases, with 17 bases separating them. This CDR3 region has 16 residues. Germline V lookup: CDR1 SGHRS, CDR2 YFSETQ. Presence of unique molecular identifiers characterized the TCR beta cDNA libraries. From the PCR reads, TCRdb called clonotypes with MiXCR, one entry per CDR3 protein. In the table there are 800,000 to 950,000 distinct CDR3 sequences, about 57% of which are singletons. The chain uses TRBV5-1 and TRBJ2-3; D unclear. The sequence was obtained from a girl aged 10-17 years with multiple sclerosis. The sequenced sample was blood. CDR3 nucleotide sequence: TGCGCCAGCAGCCCCGACCCGTCTACTTTCACAGATACGCAGTATTTT. It codes for CASSPDPSTFTDTQYF.